Listed below are T cell receptor beta chains from one sample, sequenced in a study of T cells in Graves' hyperthyroidism and ophthalmopathy. From the multiplex PCR reads, TCRdb called clonotypes with MiXCR, one entry per CDR3 protein. The data contain approximately 640,000 distinct CDR3 sequences, approximately 15% of them singletons. Source material: blood. Every receptor here comes from a man aged 50 to 59 with Graves' hyperthyroidism. Both conserved end residues are part of each CDR3. Each record gives: CDR3 protein, CDR3 DNA, J gene, D gene, V gene, clone size. The D gene is left open where the match is weak. The size entry is marked missing in some rows and otherwise reads once, few, many or a size class.

cdr3_aa: CASSLGMGQPQHF
cdr3_nt: TGCGCCAGCAGCTTGGGAATGGGTCAGCCCCAGCATTTT
j_call: TRBJ1-5
d_call: -
v_call: TRBV5-1
clone_size: -

cdr3_aa: CASSPRTSTEAFF
cdr3_nt: TGTGCCAGCAGTCCAAGGACAAGCACTGAAGCTTTCTTT
j_call: TRBJ1-1
d_call: -
v_call: TRBV28
clone_size: many

cdr3_aa: CASSLPVPPRPNTEAFF
cdr3_nt: TGTGCCAGCAGTTTACCCGTCCCCCCGCGACCGAACACTGAAGCTTTCTTT
j_call: TRBJ1-1
d_call: -
v_call: TRBV28
clone_size: many

cdr3_aa: CATGGEETQYF
cdr3_nt: TGTGCCACAGGGGGTGAAGAGACCCAGTACTTC
j_call: TRBJ2-5
d_call: TRBD1
v_call: TRBV19
clone_size: many

cdr3_aa: CSVEDLRESSGAYEQYF
cdr3_nt: TGCAGCGTTGAAGATCTGAGGGAATCCTCAGGGGCCTACGAGCAGTACTTC
j_call: TRBJ2-7
d_call: -
v_call: TRBV29-1
clone_size: -

cdr3_aa: CASSLDTGADGYTF
cdr3_nt: TGTGCCAGCAGCTTGGACACAGGGGCAGATGGCTACACCTTC
j_call: TRBJ1-2
d_call: TRBD1
v_call: TRBV11-2
clone_size: many

cdr3_aa: CASSQTPGPGGYTF
cdr3_nt: TGTGCCAGCAGTCAGACGCCCGGACCGGGTGGCTACACCTTC
j_call: TRBJ1-2
d_call: -
v_call: TRBV28
clone_size: -

cdr3_aa: CSARGDYESPYEQYF
cdr3_nt: TGCAGTGCTAGAGGGGACTACGAATCTCCCTACGAGCAGTACTTC
j_call: TRBJ2-7
d_call: TRBD2
v_call: TRBV20-1
clone_size: many

cdr3_aa: CASSHRTSGRRETQYF
cdr3_nt: TGTGCCAGCAGCCACAGGACTAGCGGGAGACGTGAGACCCAGTACTTC
j_call: TRBJ2-5
d_call: TRBD2
v_call: TRBV6-2/TRBV6-3
clone_size: -

cdr3_aa: CAWRQGVAYGYTF
cdr3_nt: TGTGCCTGGAGACAGGGGGTGGCCTATGGCTACACCTTC
j_call: TRBJ1-2
d_call: TRBD1
v_call: TRBV30
clone_size: many

cdr3_aa: CASSQGLLAKNIQYF
cdr3_nt: TGTGCCAGCAGCCAAGGACTCCTAGCCAAAAACATTCAGTACTTC
j_call: TRBJ2-4
d_call: -
v_call: TRBV3-1
clone_size: few

cdr3_aa: CASSLDGEETQYF
cdr3_nt: TGTGCCAGCTCCCTGGACGGAGAAGAGACCCAGTACTTC
j_call: TRBJ2-5
d_call: -
v_call: TRBV28
clone_size: many

cdr3_aa: CASSVRGLNTEAFF
cdr3_nt: TGTGCCAGCAGTGTTAGGGGGTTGAACACTGAAGCTTTCTTT
j_call: TRBJ1-1
d_call: -
v_call: TRBV2
clone_size: many

cdr3_aa: CASSLRGGQGIDEQFF
cdr3_nt: TGTGCCAGCAGCTTGCGTGGGGGGCAGGGAATCGATGAGCAGTTCTTC
j_call: TRBJ2-1
d_call: -
v_call: TRBV5-5
clone_size: few

cdr3_aa: CASSPWIRTENTGELFF
cdr3_nt: TGTGCCAGCTCACCGTGGATCAGAACTGAGAACACCGGGGAGCTGTTTTTT
j_call: TRBJ2-2
d_call: -
v_call: TRBV18
clone_size: few

cdr3_aa: CASSPADHTDTQYF
cdr3_nt: TGTGCCAGCTCACCGGCCGACCACACAGATACGCAGTATTTT
j_call: TRBJ2-3
d_call: -
v_call: TRBV18
clone_size: many

cdr3_aa: CSALGTSGRMGTDTQYF
cdr3_nt: TGCAGTGCACTGGGGACTAGCGGGAGGATGGGCACAGATACGCAGTATTTT
j_call: TRBJ2-3
d_call: TRBD2
v_call: TRBV20-1
clone_size: -

cdr3_aa: CSAKGLAGVETQYF
cdr3_nt: TGCAGTGCCAAGGGACTAGCGGGAGTTGAGACCCAGTACTTC
j_call: TRBJ2-5
d_call: TRBD2
v_call: TRBV20-1
clone_size: -

cdr3_aa: CASSFGRGARGYTF
cdr3_nt: TGTGCCAGCAGTTTTGGGCGGGGGGCCCGGGGCTACACCTTC
j_call: TRBJ1-2
d_call: -
v_call: TRBV12-3/TRBV12-4
clone_size: -

cdr3_aa: CASSLAAGLAGVRETQYF
cdr3_nt: TGTGCCAGCAGCTTAGCGGCGGGACTAGCGGGAGTAAGAGAGACCCAGTACTTC
j_call: TRBJ2-5
d_call: TRBD2
v_call: TRBV7-2
clone_size: many

cdr3_aa: CASPNSGANVLTF
cdr3_nt: TGTGCCAGCCCCAACTCTGGGGCCAACGTCCTGACTTTC
j_call: TRBJ2-6
d_call: -
v_call: TRBV18
clone_size: many

cdr3_aa: CASSYLLTGVYNEQFF
cdr3_nt: TGTGCCAGCAGTTACCTCCTAACGGGAGTCTACAATGAGCAGTTCTTC
j_call: TRBJ2-1
d_call: -
v_call: TRBV6-2/TRBV6-3
clone_size: -

cdr3_aa: CASSPRQGLNTGELFF
cdr3_nt: TGTGCCAGCTCACCCCGACAGGGGTTGAACACCGGGGAGCTGTTTTTT
j_call: TRBJ2-2
d_call: TRBD1
v_call: TRBV18
clone_size: -

cdr3_aa: CASSRWDLGGDEQFF
cdr3_nt: TGTGCCAGCAGCCGGTGGGATTTAGGGGGGGATGAGCAGTTCTTC
j_call: TRBJ2-1
d_call: -
v_call: TRBV5-1
clone_size: -

cdr3_aa: CASSQGGFLGHEQYF
cdr3_nt: TGTGCCAGCAGCCAAGGGGGGTTTCTGGGCCACGAGCAGTACTTC
j_call: TRBJ2-7
d_call: -
v_call: TRBV12-3/TRBV12-4
clone_size: few

cdr3_aa: CASSIISTGELFF
cdr3_nt: TGTGCCAGCAGTATCATTAGCACCGGGGAGCTGTTTTTT
j_call: TRBJ2-2
d_call: -
v_call: TRBV28
clone_size: few

cdr3_aa: CASSRRGLGGDTQYF
cdr3_nt: TGTGCCAGCAGCCGTAGGGGACTAGGCGGGGATACGCAGTATTTT
j_call: TRBJ2-3
d_call: TRBD2
v_call: TRBV28
clone_size: many

cdr3_aa: CASSLVTSGAGGTQYF
cdr3_nt: TGTGCCAGCAGCTTAGTCACTAGCGGGGCCGGTGGGACCCAGTACTTC
j_call: TRBJ2-5
d_call: TRBD2
v_call: TRBV11-2
clone_size: -

cdr3_aa: CASSLRVPGLAVTDTQYF
cdr3_nt: TGTGCCAGCAGTTTACGGGTTCCGGGACTAGCGGTAACAGATACGCAGTATTTT
j_call: TRBJ2-3
d_call: TRBD2
v_call: TRBV27
clone_size: many

cdr3_aa: CAWTIGLGSYNEQFF
cdr3_nt: TGTGCCTGGACTATTGGACTAGGCTCCTACAATGAGCAGTTCTTC
j_call: TRBJ2-1
d_call: TRBD2
v_call: TRBV30
clone_size: many

cdr3_aa: CASGSDRGETQYF
cdr3_nt: TGTGCTAGTGGTTCGGACAGGGGGGAGACCCAGTACTTC
j_call: TRBJ2-5
d_call: TRBD1
v_call: TRBV12-5
clone_size: -

cdr3_aa: CASSWTEMNTEAFF
cdr3_nt: TGCGCCAGCAGCTGGACTGAGATGAACACTGAAGCTTTCTTT
j_call: TRBJ1-1
d_call: -
v_call: TRBV5-1
clone_size: -

cdr3_aa: CSARPSGSGRAAETQYF
cdr3_nt: TGCAGTGCTAGACCCTCCGGGAGCGGGAGGGCCGCGGAGACCCAGTACTTC
j_call: TRBJ2-5
d_call: TRBD2
v_call: TRBV20-1
clone_size: many

cdr3_aa: CASSKLNSGNEQFF
cdr3_nt: TGTGCCAGCAGTAAGCTCAATAGCGGCAATGAGCAGTTCTTC
j_call: TRBJ2-1
d_call: -
v_call: TRBV6-2/TRBV6-3
clone_size: many

cdr3_aa: CASRIQGYQETQYF
cdr3_nt: TGTGCCAGCAGAATACAGGGATACCAAGAGACCCAGTACTTC
j_call: TRBJ2-5
d_call: -
v_call: TRBV12-3/TRBV12-4
clone_size: few

cdr3_aa: CSAIGDRGSGSPLHF
cdr3_nt: TGCAGTGCTATCGGGGACAGGGGGTCGGGTTCACCCCTCCACTTT
j_call: TRBJ1-6
d_call: TRBD1
v_call: TRBV20-1
clone_size: few